This TCR beta chain comes out of a study of CD8+ T cells in alopecia areata. The overall study: The duration of tofacitinib was 6 to 18 months, with 6 months off drug afterward.

Study results and caveats: Normal skin's resident alphabeta T cells are sequenced alongside lesional scalp T cells.

cDNA reverse transcribed from extracted RNA served as the sequencing template. Measured with immunoSEQ multiplex PCR; TCRdb has only the in-frame clones, and not every one. The profile covers approximately 100,000 clones, with roughly three fifths appearing a single time and about 17% taken by the ten largest. Treatment reported: oral pan-JAK inhibitor, 5-10 mg twice daily. Sorting of PBMCs yielded the CD4+ and CD8+ T cells. This clone was detected only a few times. The target antigen is unknown. CDR1 is LNHDA, CDR2 SQIVND, per germline (reference sequence). The CDR3 totals 14 residues. The germline V and J ends were trimmed by 4 bases and 1 base, with 9 bases remaining between them.

This chain uses TRBV19 with TRBJ2-3; D gene unclear. The sequence derives from a human donor with alopecia areata. The sample consisted of CD8+ T cells sorted from blood, taken at approximately week 61, from a patient treated with tofacitinib. The CDR3 reads CASSNARGTDTQYF. The CDR3 DNA reads TGTGCCAGTAGTAACGCAAGGGGCACAGATACGCAGTATTTT.